This record concerns one TCR beta chain sequence. Per germline, CDR1 MDHEN and CDR2 SYDVKM. There are 15 residues in the CDR3. V lost 1 base, J lost 0 bases, and 7 bases lay in between. The sample originates from a study of cytomegalovirus exposure and HLA in healthy donors. Both 60 Vbeta primers and 13 Jbeta primers went into the PCR. The data were produced by immunoSEQ multiplex PCR, yet TCRdb's version contains in-frame clones alone and is incomplete. Of about 90,000 clones in the sample, approximately 79% were seen once. The V call is TRBV28, the J call TRBJ1-5, with D unclear. The sequencing input was PBMCs. The sequence was obtained from a man aged 25 to 40 in good health and CMV-seronegative. CDR3 sequence: CASSLSGNSNQPQHF. In nucleotides, the CDR3 is TGTGCCAGCAGTTTATCCGGGAATAGCAATCAGCCCCAGCATTTT.